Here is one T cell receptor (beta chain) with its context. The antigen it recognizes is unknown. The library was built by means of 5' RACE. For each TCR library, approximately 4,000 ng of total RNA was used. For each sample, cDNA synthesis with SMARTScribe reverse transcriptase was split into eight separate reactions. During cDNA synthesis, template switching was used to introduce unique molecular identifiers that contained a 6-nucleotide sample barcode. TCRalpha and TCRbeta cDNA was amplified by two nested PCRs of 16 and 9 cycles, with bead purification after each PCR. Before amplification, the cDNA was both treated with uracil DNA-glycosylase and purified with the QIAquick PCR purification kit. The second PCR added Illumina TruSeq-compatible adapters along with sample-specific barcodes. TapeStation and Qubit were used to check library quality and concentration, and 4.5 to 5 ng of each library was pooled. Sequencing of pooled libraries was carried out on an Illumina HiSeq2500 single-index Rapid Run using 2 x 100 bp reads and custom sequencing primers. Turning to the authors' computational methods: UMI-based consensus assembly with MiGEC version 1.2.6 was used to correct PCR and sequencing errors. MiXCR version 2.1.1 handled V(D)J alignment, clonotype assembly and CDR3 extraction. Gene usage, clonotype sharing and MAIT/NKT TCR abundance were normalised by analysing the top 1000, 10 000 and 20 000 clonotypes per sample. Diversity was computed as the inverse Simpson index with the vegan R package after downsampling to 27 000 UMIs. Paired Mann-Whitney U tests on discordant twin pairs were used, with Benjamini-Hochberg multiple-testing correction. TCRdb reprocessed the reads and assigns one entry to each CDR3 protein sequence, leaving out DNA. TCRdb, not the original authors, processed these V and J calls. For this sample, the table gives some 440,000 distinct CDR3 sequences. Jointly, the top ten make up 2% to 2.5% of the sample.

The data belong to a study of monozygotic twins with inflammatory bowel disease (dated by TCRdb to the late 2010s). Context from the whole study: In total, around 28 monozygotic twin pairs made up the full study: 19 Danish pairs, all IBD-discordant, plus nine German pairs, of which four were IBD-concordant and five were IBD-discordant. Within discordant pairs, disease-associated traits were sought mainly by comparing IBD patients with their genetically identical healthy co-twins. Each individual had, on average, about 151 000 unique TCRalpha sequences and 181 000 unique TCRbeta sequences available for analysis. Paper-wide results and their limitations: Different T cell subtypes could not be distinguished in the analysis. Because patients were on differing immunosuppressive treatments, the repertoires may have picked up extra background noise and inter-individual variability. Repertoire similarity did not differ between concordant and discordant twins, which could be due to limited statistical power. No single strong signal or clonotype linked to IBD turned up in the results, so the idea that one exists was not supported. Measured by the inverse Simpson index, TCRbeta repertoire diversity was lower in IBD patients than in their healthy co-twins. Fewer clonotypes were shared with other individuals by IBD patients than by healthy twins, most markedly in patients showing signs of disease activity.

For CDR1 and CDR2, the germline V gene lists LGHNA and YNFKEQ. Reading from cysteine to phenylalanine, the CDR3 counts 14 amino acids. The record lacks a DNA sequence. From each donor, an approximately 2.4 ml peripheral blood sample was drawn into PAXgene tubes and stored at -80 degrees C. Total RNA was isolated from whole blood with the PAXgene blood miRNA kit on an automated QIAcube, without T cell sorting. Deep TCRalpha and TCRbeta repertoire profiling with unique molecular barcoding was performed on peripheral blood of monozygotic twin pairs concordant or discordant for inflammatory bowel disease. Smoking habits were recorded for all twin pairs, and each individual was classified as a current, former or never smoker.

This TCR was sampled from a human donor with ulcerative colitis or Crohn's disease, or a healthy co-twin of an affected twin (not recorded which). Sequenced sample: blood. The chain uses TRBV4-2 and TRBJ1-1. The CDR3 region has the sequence CASSQGLRNTEAFF.